The clone carrying this T cell receptor beta chain has only a few counts. Antigen: not known. This record comes from a study of shared clonotypes between healthy human individuals. Study-level results: The study sampled only blood, and tissue repertoires likely differ. Only a few donors were included, so the genetic and exposure-history diversity represented was limited.

Over several immunoSEQ plates, each subset's genomic DNA was distributed in even portions. Repertoires were generated with immunoSEQ multiplex PCR, while TCRdb's copy carries only in-frame clones and drops some. The repertoire holds about 470,000 clones, with about 76% as singletons. There were only Caucasian adults among the donors, and all lived in Nashville, Tennessee. V was trimmed by 4 bases and J by 5 bases, leaving 11 bases between them. CDR3 size: 13 residues. Germline V gene lookup returns CDR1 ENHRY and CDR2 SYGVKD. This receptor was obtained from a woman aged 40 to 49 in good health. Some clones in this sample may be carry-over from other donors' samples. The chain carries TRBV10-3 and TRBJ1-1; D perhaps matches TRBD1 (6 bases). Sequenced material: PBMCs. The CDR3 DNA reads TGTGCCATCAGTGTGGGGGCTGGGACTGAAGCTTTCTTT. Encoded protein: CAISVGAGTEAFF.